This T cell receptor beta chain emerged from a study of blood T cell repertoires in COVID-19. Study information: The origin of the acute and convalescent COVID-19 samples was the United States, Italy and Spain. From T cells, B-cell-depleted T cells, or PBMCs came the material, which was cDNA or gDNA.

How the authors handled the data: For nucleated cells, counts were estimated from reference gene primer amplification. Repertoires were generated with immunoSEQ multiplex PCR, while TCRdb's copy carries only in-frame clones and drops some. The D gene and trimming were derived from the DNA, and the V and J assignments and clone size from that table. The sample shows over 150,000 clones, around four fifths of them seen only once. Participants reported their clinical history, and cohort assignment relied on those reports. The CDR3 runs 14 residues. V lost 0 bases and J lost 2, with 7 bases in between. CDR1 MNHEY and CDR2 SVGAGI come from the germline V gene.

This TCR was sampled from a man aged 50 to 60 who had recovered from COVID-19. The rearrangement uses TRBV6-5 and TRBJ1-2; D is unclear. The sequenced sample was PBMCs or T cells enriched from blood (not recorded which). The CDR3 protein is CASSYSGGNYGYTF. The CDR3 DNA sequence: TGTGCCAGCAGTTACTCGGGCGGGAACTATGGCTACACCTTC.